This TCR beta chain was sequenced during a study of cytomegalovirus exposure and HLA in healthy donors. Study background: Around 83% of roughly 430 genotyped donors fell in the Caucasian-associated ancestry cluster. Notes on the study in general: A classifier reportedly called cytomegalovirus status with high sensitivity and specificity.

V dropped 4 bases and J dropped 1 base, with 7 bases sitting between them. This CDR3 has 13 residues. Per germline, CDR1 LNHNV and CDR2 YYDKDF (reference sequence). As to this clone: Its antigen remains unidentified.

PCR involved 60 Vbeta and 13 Jbeta primers. In the source study's methods: Tens of millions of unique TCR beta chains, some 11 million shared, were counted in a later analysis. Some clones are missing from TCRdb's copy, which holds only in-frame ones; the method was immunoSEQ multiplex PCR. That table is the source of V, J and clone size, and D and trimming were worked out from the DNA. The repertoire holds 99,000 or so clones, with around 73% as singletons. The sequencing input was PBMCs. This clonotype was obtained from a man aged 25 to 40 in good health and CMV-seronegative. The V call is TRBV15, the J call TRBJ1-1; D gene unclear. CDR3: CATSTTENTEAFF. CDR3 nucleotide sequence: TGTGCCACCAGCACTACTGAGAACACTGAAGCTTTCTTT.